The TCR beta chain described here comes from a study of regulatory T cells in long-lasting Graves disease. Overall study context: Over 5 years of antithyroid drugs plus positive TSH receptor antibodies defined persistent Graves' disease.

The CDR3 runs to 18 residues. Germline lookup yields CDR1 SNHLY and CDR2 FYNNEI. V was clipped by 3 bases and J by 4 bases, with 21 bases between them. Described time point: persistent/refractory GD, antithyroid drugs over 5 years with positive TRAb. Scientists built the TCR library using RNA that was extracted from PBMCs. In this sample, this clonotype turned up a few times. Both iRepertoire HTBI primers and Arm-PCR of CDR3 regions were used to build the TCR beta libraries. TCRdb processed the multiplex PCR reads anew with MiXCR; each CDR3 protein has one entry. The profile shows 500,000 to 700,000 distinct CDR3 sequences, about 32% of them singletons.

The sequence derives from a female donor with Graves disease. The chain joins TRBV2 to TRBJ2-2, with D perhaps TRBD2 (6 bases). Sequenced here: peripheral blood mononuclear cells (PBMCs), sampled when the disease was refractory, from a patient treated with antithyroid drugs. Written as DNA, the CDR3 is TGTGCCAGCAGTGATCCCCAAGGGAGGCTCGGAACCACCGGGGAGCTGTTTTTT. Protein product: CASSDPQGRLGTTGELFF.